This entry lists 10 T cell receptor beta chains sequenced from one sample in a study of cytomegalovirus exposure and HLA in healthy donors. PCR primers comprised 60 Vbeta and 13 Jbeta primers. Some clones are missing from TCRdb's copy, which holds only in-frame ones; the method was immunoSEQ multiplex PCR. The sample lists around 180,000 clones, roughly 84% occurring once. Sequencing was done on a sample of PBMCs. These TCRs come from a boy between 10 and 17 years old in good health and CMV-seronegative.

In its sample, this clone was seen a few times. This chain uses TRBV9 with TRBJ2-7; 8 nucleotides agree with TRBD2. This CDR3 has 15 amino acids. Unmatched junction bases numbered 7, after V lost 3 bases and J lost 2 bases. Germline V lookup: CDR1 SGDLS, CDR2 YYNGEE. CDR3 nucleotides: TGTGCCAGCAGCGGCCTTGCAGCGGGAGCCTACGAGCAGTACTTC. The encoded protein is CASSGLAAGAYEQYF.

The chain is built from TRBV30 and TRBJ2-5, with 7 bases fitting TRBD2. The CDR3 sequence is 13 residues long. Trimming cost V 3 bases and J 4 bases; bases outside gene matches: 5. Germline lookup yields CDR1 GTSNPN and CDR2 SVGIG (reference sequence). The CDR3 sequence is CAWSRGDGETQYF. CDR3 DNA sequence: TGTGCCTGGAGCCGGGGGGATGGAGAGACCCAGTACTTC.

As concerns this clone: Sequence at one end of the junction differs from germline and may be a read error. CDR3 amino acids: CASSFIPVF. The CDR3 coding sequence is TGTGCCAGCAGCTTCATCCCGGTCTTT. The chain is built from TRBV5-8 and TRBJ1-1; D uncertain. CDR1 and CDR2 (germline): SGHTS, YDEGEE. CDR3 length equals 9 residues.

The rearrangement links TRBV5-6 to TRBJ1-5; no clear D. Germline V lookup: CDR1 SGHDT, CDR2 YYEEEE. The CDR3 loop spans 15 amino acids. Trimming removed 4 bases from V and 0 bases from J, with 11 bases in between. CDR3 in DNA: TGTGCCAGCAGCAGCGGGGTCTTTAGCAATCAGCCCCAGCATTTT. This codes for CASSSGVFSNQPQHF.

This clone was detected only a few times. The V call is TRBV7-9, the J call TRBJ1-4; D gene unclear. The V end was cut by 6 bases, the J end by 4 bases, with 3 bases between. CDR1 is SEHNR, CDR2 FQNEAQ, per germline (reference sequence). The CDR3 sequence is 11 residues long. The CDR3 DNA reads TGTGCCAGCAGGCGTAATGAAAAACTGTTTTTT. As protein: CASRRNEKLFF. Drawing the rest from reference TRBV7-9 and TRBJ1-4, the complete variable domain is DTGVSQNPRHKITKRGQNVTFRCDPISEHNRLYWYRQTLGQGPEFLTYFQNEAQLEKSRLLSDRFSAERPKGSFSTLEIQRTEQGDSAMYLCASRRNEKLFFGSGTQLSVL.

J is TRBJ1-2 and V is TRBV6-5; a weak D match, TRBD1 (5 bases). Germline V gene data show CDR1 as MNHEY and CDR2 as SVGAGI. V lost 2 bases and J 3 bases, leaving 7 bases between the germline ends. The CDR3 extends over 13 amino acids. For the CDR3, the DNA is TGTGCCAGCAGTTACGGCAGGGACTATGGCTACACCTTC. Translation: CASSYGRDYGYTF.

CDR3 region: CASRGGQFGYTF. As DNA, the CDR3 is TGTGCCAGCAGGGGGGGACAGTTTGGCTACACCTTC. The chain employs TRBV7-8 and TRBJ1-2; 7 bases align to TRBD1. The CDR3 covers 12 residues. Per germline, CDR1 SGHVS and CDR2 FQNEAQ. V dropped 6 bases and J dropped 7; count of bases not matched to a gene: 5. Based on the CDR3 plus reference TRBV7-8 and TRBJ1-2, the full variable domain is GAGVSQSPRYKVAKRGQDVALRCDPISGHVSLFWYQQALGQGPEFLTYFQNEAQLDKSGLPSDRFFAERPEGSVSTLKIQRTQQEDSAVYLCASRGGQFGYTFGSGTRLTVV.

This rearrangement joins TRBV6-5 to TRBJ1-5; TRBD1 matches 7 bases. V lost 6 bases and J lost 6; bases outside the gene matches: 5. The CDR3 length is 13 residues. Germline CDR1 is MNHEY and CDR2 is SVGAGI. CDR3 amino acids: CASRKTGVQPQHF. The CDR3 DNA reads TGTGCCAGCAGAAAAACAGGGGTTCAGCCCCAGCATTTT.

This clone was seen only once. V is TRBV5-1 and J is TRBJ2-5; possible D gene TRBD2, 5 bases. CDR3 length: 13 amino acids. Between the trimmed V and J ends, which lost 1 base and 2 bases, there was a span of 6 bases. Germline CDR1 and CDR2: SGHRS and YFSETQ. This CDR3 is CASSLRGQETQYF. DNA for the CDR3: TGCGCCAGCAGCTTGAGAGGGCAAGAGACCCAGTACTTC.

The chain is built from TRBV7-8 and TRBJ1-3, with unresolved D. CDR1 and CDR2 from the germline V gene are SGHVS and FQNEAQ. This CDR3 is 14 amino acids long. V was trimmed by 2 bases and J by 4 bases, leaving 9 bases between them. The CDR3, as DNA: TGTGCCAGCAGCTTACCGGGTCTAGGAAACACCATATATTTT. Translating gives CASSLPGLGNTIYF.